Shown below are 13 T cell receptor beta chains from a single sample sequenced in a study of blood T cells in healthy people across ages. Sample-barcoded 5' priming and a J-beta primer mix drove a second PCR of about 6 to 12 cycles. TCRdb re-analysed the 5' RACE reads in MiXCR, keeping a single row per CDR3 protein. The table has 1.5 million to 2 million distinct CDR3 sequences, roughly 49% seen once; the top ten hold less than 2.5%. Sequencing was performed on blood. These receptors came from a woman in her thirties or forties in good health.

This chain uses TRBV24-1 with TRBJ2-2; 9 bases match TRBD1. CDR1 KGHDR and CDR2 SFDVKD come from the germline V gene. The CDR3 is made up of 17 amino acids. Trimming took 4 bases from V and 6 from J; bases not matched to a gene: 11. CDR3 nucleotides: TGTGCCACCAGTGACCTGGGACAGGGAATTTCGGCCGGGGAGCTGTTTTTT. Translating it yields CATSDLGQGISAGELFF.

This clonotype occurred a few times. J is TRBJ2-3 and V is TRBV6-1; D is undetermined. V was shortened by 2 bases and J by 2 bases, with 8 bases between the two germline ends. This CDR3 is built from 14 residues. Germline V CDR1 and CDR2: MNHNS, SASEGT. This CDR3 is CASSELVYTDTQYF. The CDR3 coding sequence is TGTGCCAGCAGTGAACTAGTCTACACAGATACGCAGTATTTT.

The chain uses TRBV10-2 and TRBJ2-4, with D perhaps assigned TRBD1 or TRBD2 (6 bases each). Germline V gene sequence: CDR1 WSHSY, CDR2 SAAADI. The CDR3 covers 17 residues. V was shortened by 8 bases and J by 0 bases, with 20 bases between the two germline ends. This CDR3 reads CASPHARGDLAKNIQYF. CDR3 nucleotide sequence: TGCGCCAGCCCCCACGCAAGGGGGGACCTAGCCAAAAACATTCAGTACTTC.

This chain joins TRBV2 and TRBJ2-3; D is ambiguous. The germline gives CDR1 SNHLY, CDR2 FYNNEI. The CDR3 sequence is 17 residues long. V gave up 3 bases and J gave up 0 bases, with 16 bases separating them. CDR3 loop: CASSDFWGSTSTDTQYF. The CDR3 nucleotides are TGTGCCAGCAGTGACTTTTGGGGATCGACTAGCACAGATACGCAGTATTTT.

CDR3 sequence: CASSPPGQVGTGMRGYTF. In DNA, the CDR3 is TGTGCCAGCAGCCCACCGGGTCAAGTAGGGACAGGGATGAGGGGCTACACCTTC. V and J are TRBV4-2 and TRBJ1-2; 9 bases map to TRBD1. The ends lost 4 bases at V and 8 bases at J; junction bases unmatched: 20. The CDR3 extends over 18 amino acids. Germline V gives CDR1 LGHNA, CDR2 YNFKEQ.

The rearrangement links TRBV13 to TRBJ2-6; 13 nucleotides agree with TRBD2. With 3 bases clipped from V and 2 bases from J, the junction kept 1 base outside the gene matches. This CDR3 is 17 amino acids long. CDR1 and CDR2 (germline): PRHDT, FYEKMQ (reference sequence). CDR3 DNA sequence: TGTGCCAGCAGCTTGGGACTAGCGGGGACTGGGGCCAACGTCCTGACTTTC. It codes for CASSLGLAGTGANVLTF.

This clonotype has more than one count but fewer than ten. The V and J genes are TRBV4-2 and TRBJ2-4, with D unresolved. Germline V gene data show CDR1 as LGHNA and CDR2 as YNFKEQ. The ends were cut back, 2 bases at V and 5 bases at J, with 10 bases in the middle. This CDR3 has 14 residues. The CDR3 region has the DNA TGTGCCAGCAGCCAAACAGTAGACCAAAACATTCAGTACTTC. It is translated as CASSQTVDQNIQYF.

The rearrangement links TRBV20-1 to TRBJ2-7; tentatively, D is TRBD2 (5 bases). This CDR3 comprises 14 residues. CDR1 is DFQATT, CDR2 SNEGSKA, per germline (reference sequence). The V end was cut by 1 base, the J end by 4 bases, with 14 bases between. The CDR3 region is CSARVPGSGYEQYF. As DNA, the CDR3 is TGCAGTGCTAGAGTTCCGGGGTCGGGTTACGAGCAGTACTTC.

The rearrangement joins TRBV2 to TRBJ1-2; D is ambiguous. The germline V gene has CDR1 SNHLY and CDR2 FYNNEI. Trimming took off 3 bases at V and 3 bases at J, with 5 bases between the two ends. This CDR3 has 12 residues. The CDR3 coding sequence is TGTGCCAGCAGTGACTGGTACTATGGCTACACCTTC. It specifies CASSDWYYGYTF.

The rearrangement uses TRBV28 and TRBJ1-1, with a possible D match to TRBD1 (5 bases). The germline CDR1 and CDR2 sequences are MDHEN and SYDVKM. V lost 6 bases and J 5 bases, leaving 13 bases between the germline ends. The CDR3 consists of 13 residues. The CDR3 protein is CASRSQGQTEAFF. The CDR3 DNA is TGTGCCAGCAGATCTCAGGGTCAGACTGAAGCTTTCTTT.

On this clonotype itself: An end of the junction does not agree with germline; a read error may underlie this. The chain couples TRBV20-1 to TRBJ1-4, with D unresolved. This CDR3 contains 15 residues. The V gene's germline CDR1 is DFQATT and CDR2 SNEGSKA (reference sequence). The DNA for the CDR3 is TGCAGTACTAGAGATCGGGCAGGAACTAATGAAAAACTGTTTTTT. The encoded protein is CSTRDRAGTNEKLFF.

The V gene is TRBV10-2, the J gene TRBJ2-5; D may be TRBD1 (5 bases). Germline V gives CDR1 WSHSY, CDR2 SAAADI. Trimming stripped 7 bases from V and 2 bases from J, with 11 bases between. The CDR3 has 13 residues. This chain's CDR3 is CASTWTSQETQYF. In DNA, the CDR3 is TGCGCCAGCACGTGGACATCACAAGAGACCCAGTACTTC.

This clonotype was seen more than once but under ten times. The J gene is TRBJ2-3, the V gene TRBV6-5; 7 nucleotides align to TRBD1. The germline V gene encodes CDR1 MNHEY and CDR2 SVGAGI. The J segment lost 2 bases and the V segment lost 4 bases, leaving 9 bases of the junction unmatched. This CDR3 has 16 amino acids. This CDR3 reads CASSFGTARVTDTQYF. Written as DNA, the CDR3 is TGTGCCAGCAGTTTTGGGACAGCTAGAGTCACAGATACGCAGTATTTT.